The 16 T cell receptor beta chains given below trace back to one sample, sequenced in a study of blood T cell repertoires in COVID-19. Using immunoSEQ multiplex PCR, the repertoire was profiled, and TCRdb retains in-frame clones only, with some absent. The sample lists some 150,000 clones; about 83% were seen once. The sample comprised PBMCs or T cells enriched from blood (not recorded which). All receptors come from a woman in her 50s in a cohort exposed to, infected with or recovered from COVID-19 (not recorded which).

The V call is TRBV2, the J call TRBJ1-2, with D unresolved. The V end was cut by 2 bases, the J end by 0 bases, with 7 bases between. There are 14 residues in the CDR3. Germline CDR1 SNHLY, CDR2 FYNNEI. DNA for the CDR3: TGTGCCAGCAGTGAATTCCAGGCTAACTATGGCTACACCTTC. Its translation is CASSEFQANYGYTF.

J is TRBJ2-7 and V is TRBV3-1 (or the pseudogene TRBV3-2); D unclear. Looked up from germline, CDR1 is LGHDT and CDR2 is YNNKEL (reference sequence). The CDR3 totals 13 residues. V lost 1 base and J 7 bases, leaving 11 bases between the germline ends. DNA for the CDR3: TGTGCCAGCAGCCAAGTGCCCAGTTATGAGCAGTACTTC. It translates to CASSQVPSYEQYF.

In this sample, this clone turned up once. This chain connects TRBV18 to TRBJ2-2; 10 bases fit TRBD2. The germline gives CDR1 KGHSH, CDR2 LQKENI. Germline trimming cut 2 bases from V and 3 bases from J; bases unmatched to any gene: 12. The CDR3 has 19 residues. CDR3: CASSPFRASGRGDTGELFF. CDR3 in DNA: TGTGCCAGCTCACCATTTAGGGCTAGCGGGAGAGGCGACACCGGGGAGCTGTTTTTT.

In this sample, this clone turned up a few times. V and J are TRBV6-5 and TRBJ2-7, with 9 bases that match TRBD1. This CDR3 region has 14 residues. Germline CDR1 reads MNHEY; CDR2 reads SVGAGI. V gave up 5 bases and J gave up 8 bases; unmatched junction bases: 10. The CDR3 reads CASSPTGTGSKQYF. Here the CDR3 DNA reads TGTGCCAGCAGTCCGACCGGGACAGGGTCAAAGCAGTACTTC.

This chain connects TRBV6-4 to TRBJ2-6; D gene unclear. Trimming took off 5 bases at V and 1 base at J, with 6 bases between the two ends. The CDR3 spans 14 residues. Germline V gene sequence: CDR1 MRHNA, CDR2 SNTAGT. The CDR3 loop is CASSTVSGANVLTF. The DNA for the CDR3 is TGTGCCAGCAGTACGGTTTCTGGGGCCAACGTCCTGACTTTC.

V usage is TRBV11-1 and J usage is TRBJ1-2, with 8 positions matching TRBD1. The junction had 9 bases not matched to a gene; V was cut back by 3 bases and J by 3 bases. CDR3 length equals 16 residues. Germline values: CDR1 SGHAT, CDR2 FQDESV (reference sequence). In DNA form, the CDR3 reads TGTGCCAGCAGCTTGGGGCAGGGGGCCGTCGACTATGGCTACACCTTC. The encoded protein is CASSLGQGAVDYGYTF.

The rearrangement joins TRBV3-1 (or the pseudogene TRBV3-2) to TRBJ2-7; 7 bases align to TRBD2. The CDR3 covers 16 residues. J was trimmed by 1 base and V by 4 bases; bases with no gene match: 10. CDR1 and CDR2 from the germline V gene are LGHDT and YNNKEL (reference sequence). CDR3 nucleotides: TGTGCCAGCAGCCTACACTCTAGCGGCAGATCCTACGAGCAGTACTTC. Protein product: CASSLHSSGRSYEQYF.

The chain recombines TRBV5-8 with TRBJ1-2, with a weak D call TRBD1 (6 bases). Trimming cost V 4 bases and J 4 bases, with 11 bases left between them. CDR1 and CDR2 from the germline V gene are SGHTS and YDEGEE. The CDR3 extends over 13 amino acids. The CDR3 DNA reads as TGTGCCAGCAGCGGGACATATATCTATGGCTACACCTTC. Translated: CASSGTYIYGYTF.

This clone was seen a single time. The chain has TRBV7-2 and TRBJ2-5; weak D call: TRBD1 (5 bases). Between the trimmed V and J ends, which lost 1 base and 5 bases, there was a span of 11 bases. The CDR3 consists of 14 residues. Germline loops: CDR1 SGHTA, CDR2 FQGNSA. This chain's CDR3 is CASSLVSGYETQYF. The CDR3 DNA reads TGTGCCAGCAGCTTAGTTTCAGGGTATGAGACCCAGTACTTC.

J is TRBJ2-7 and V is TRBV3-1 (or the pseudogene TRBV3-2), with 13 nucleotides matching TRBD2. V lost 4 bases and J lost 3; bases outside the gene matches: 6. CDR1 and CDR2 from the germline V gene are LGHDT and YNNKEL (reference sequence). This CDR3 region has 16 residues. The CDR3 loop is CASSRGLAGEYYEQYF. In DNA form, the CDR3 reads TGTGCCAGCAGCCGCGGACTAGCGGGAGAATACTACGAGCAGTACTTC.

This clone was counted once. The rearrangement links TRBV4-3 to TRBJ1-1, with D maybe TRBD1 (5 bases). The CDR3 is 15 residues long. Trimming pared 0 bases from V and 0 bases from J, leaving 8 bases between. Germline V gives CDR1 LGHNA, CDR2 YSLEER. CDR3 nucleotide sequence: TGCGCCAGCAGCCAAGAACGGGGGGTGAACACTGAAGCTTTCTTT. Protein: CASSQERGVNTEAFF.

The chain employs TRBV7-6 and TRBJ1-3, with D unresolved. Deletions cut 5 bases from V and 0 bases from J, with 11 bases between. The CDR3 runs 15 residues. Looked up from germline, CDR1 is SGHVS and CDR2 is FNYEAQ. This CDR3 reads CASSRYSNSGNTIYF. For the CDR3, the DNA is TGTGCCAGCAGCCGCTACAGTAACTCTGGAAACACCATATATTTT.

The genes are TRBV19 and TRBJ1-2, with 9 bases that match TRBD1. V shed 5 bases, J shed 4 bases, and the junction held 11 bases outside the gene matches. The germline CDR1 and CDR2 sequences are LNHDA and SQIVND (reference sequence). The CDR3 has 16 residues. Here the CDR3 reads CASSPGQGPDVYGYTF. CDR3 sequence (DNA): TGTGCCAGTAGTCCGGGACAGGGACCGGACGTCTATGGCTACACCTTC.

This clone was seen repeatedly, ten times or more. The chain employs TRBV12-5 and TRBJ2-7; 7 nucleotides match TRBD1. Germline loops: CDR1 LGHNT, CDR2 FRNRAP. Germline trimming cut 3 bases from V and 2 bases from J; bases unmatched to any gene: 10. CDR3 size: 16 residues. CDR3 in DNA: TGTGCTAGTGGTTTCGACCGGGACAGTGTCCCCTACGAGCAGTACTTC. Translated, it gives CASGFDRDSVPYEQYF. Using reference TRBV12-5 and TRBJ2-7 for the parts outside the CDR3, the full variable domain is DARVTQTPRHKVTEMGQEVTMRCQPILGHNTVFWYRQTMMQGLELLAYFRNRAPLDDSGMPKDRFSAEMPDATLATLKIQPSEPRDSAVYFCASGFDRDSVPYEQYFGPGTRLTVT.

The V and J genes are TRBV28 and TRBJ1-2; TRBD1 agrees at 8 bases. V lost 6 bases, J lost 6 bases, and 0 bases stayed unmatched. The CDR3 runs to 11 residues. Germline CDR1 MDHEN, CDR2 SYDVKM. CDR3 sequence (DNA): TGTGCCAGCAGACAGGGGGATGGCTACACCTTC. Amino acid sequence: CASRQGDGYTF.

This sequence joins TRBV5-6 and TRBJ1-2; 8 bases fit TRBD1. The CDR3 totals 14 residues. J was trimmed by 2 bases and V by 3 bases; bases with no gene match: 3. Germline V lookup: CDR1 SGHDT, CDR2 YYEEEE. CDR3 sequence (DNA): TGTGCCAGCAGCTGGACAGGGCTAAACTATGGCTACACCTTC. Protein product: CASSWTGLNYGYTF.